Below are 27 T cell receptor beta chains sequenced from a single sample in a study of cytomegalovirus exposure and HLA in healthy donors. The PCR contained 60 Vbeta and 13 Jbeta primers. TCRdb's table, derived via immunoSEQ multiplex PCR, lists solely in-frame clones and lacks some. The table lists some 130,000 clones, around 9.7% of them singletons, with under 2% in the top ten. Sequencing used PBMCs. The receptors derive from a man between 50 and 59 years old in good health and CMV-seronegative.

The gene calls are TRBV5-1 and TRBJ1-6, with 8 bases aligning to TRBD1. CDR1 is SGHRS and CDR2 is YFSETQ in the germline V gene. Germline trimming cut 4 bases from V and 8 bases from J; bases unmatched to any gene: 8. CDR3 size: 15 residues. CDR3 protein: CASSQTGQDYSPLHF. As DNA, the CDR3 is TGCGCCAGCAGCCAAACGGGACAGGACTATTCACCCCTCCACTTT. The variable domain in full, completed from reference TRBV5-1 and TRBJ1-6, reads KAGVTQTPRYLIKTRGQQVTLSCSPISGHRSVSWYQQTPGQGLQFLFEYFSETQRNKGNFPGRFSGRQFSNSRSEMNVSTLELGDSALYLCASSQTGQDYSPLHFGNGTRLTVT.

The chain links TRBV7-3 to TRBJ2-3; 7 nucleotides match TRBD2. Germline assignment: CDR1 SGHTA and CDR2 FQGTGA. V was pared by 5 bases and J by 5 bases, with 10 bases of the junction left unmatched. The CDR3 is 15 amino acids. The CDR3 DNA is TGTGCCAGCAGCCCGGGGAGCGGGAAGAAAGATACGCAGTATTTT. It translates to CASSPGSGKKDTQYF.

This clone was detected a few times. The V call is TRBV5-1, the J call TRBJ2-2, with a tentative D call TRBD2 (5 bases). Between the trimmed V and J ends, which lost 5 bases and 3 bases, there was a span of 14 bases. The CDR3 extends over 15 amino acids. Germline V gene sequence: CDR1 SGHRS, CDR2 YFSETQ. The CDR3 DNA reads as TGCGCCAGCAGGGAACTTGGACTTTACACCGGGGAGCTGTTTTTT. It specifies CASRELGLYTGELFF.

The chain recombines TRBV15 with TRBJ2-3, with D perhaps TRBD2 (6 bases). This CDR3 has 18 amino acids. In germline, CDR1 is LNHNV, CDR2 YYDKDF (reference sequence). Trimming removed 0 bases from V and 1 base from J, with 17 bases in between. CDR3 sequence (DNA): TGTGCCACCAGCAGAGATAGGGCTGGGAGGATTTGCACAGATACGCAGTATTTT. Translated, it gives CATSRDRAGRICTDTQYF.

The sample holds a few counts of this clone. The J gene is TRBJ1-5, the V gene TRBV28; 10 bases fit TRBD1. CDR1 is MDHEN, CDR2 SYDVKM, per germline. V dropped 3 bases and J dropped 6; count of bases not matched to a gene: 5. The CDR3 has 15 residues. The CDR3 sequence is CASSFGGTGAQPQHF. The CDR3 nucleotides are TGTGCCAGCAGTTTCGGGGGGACAGGGGCTCAGCCCCAGCATTTT.

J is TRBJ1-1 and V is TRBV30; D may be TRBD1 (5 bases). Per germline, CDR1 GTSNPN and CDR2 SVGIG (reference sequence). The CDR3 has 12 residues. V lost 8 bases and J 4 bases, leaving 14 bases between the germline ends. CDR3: CAGGRGSTEAFF. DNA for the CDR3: TGTGCCGGCGGGCGGGGGAGCACTGAAGCTTTCTTT.

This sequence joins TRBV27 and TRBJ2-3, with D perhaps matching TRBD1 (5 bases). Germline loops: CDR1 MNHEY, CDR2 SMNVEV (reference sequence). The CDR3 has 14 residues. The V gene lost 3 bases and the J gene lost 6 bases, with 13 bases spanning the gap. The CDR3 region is CASSLTVPWDTQYF. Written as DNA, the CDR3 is TGTGCCAGCAGTTTGACAGTCCCCTGGGATACGCAGTATTTT.

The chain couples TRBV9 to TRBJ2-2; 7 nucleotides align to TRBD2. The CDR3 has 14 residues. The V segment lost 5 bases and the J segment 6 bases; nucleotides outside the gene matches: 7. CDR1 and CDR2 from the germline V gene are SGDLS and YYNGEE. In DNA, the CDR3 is TGTGCCAGCAGGCCGGGACTATACGCCGGGGAGCTGTTTTTT. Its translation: CASRPGLYAGELFF. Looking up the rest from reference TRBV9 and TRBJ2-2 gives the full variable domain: DSGVTQTPKHLITATGQRVTLRCSPRSGDLSVYWYQQSLDQGLQFLIQYYNGEERAKGNILERFSAQQFPDLHSELNLSSLELGDSALYFCASRPGLYAGELFFGEGSRLTVL.

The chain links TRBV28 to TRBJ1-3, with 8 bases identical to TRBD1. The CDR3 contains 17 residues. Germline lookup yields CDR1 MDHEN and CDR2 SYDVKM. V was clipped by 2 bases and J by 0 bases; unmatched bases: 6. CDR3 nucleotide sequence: TGTGCCAGCAGTTTAGACGCGACAGGGGCCTCTGGAAACACCATATATTTT. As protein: CASSLDATGASGNTIYF.

CDR3 DNA: TGTGCCAGCAGCTCGGGACAGGGATACAATGAGCAGTTCTTC. Protein sequence: CASSSGQGYNEQFF. The V call is TRBV7-3, the J call TRBJ2-1; TRBD1 matches 9 bases. The V segment lost 4 bases and the J segment 4 bases; nucleotides outside the gene matches: 2. This CDR3 has 14 residues. The germline gives CDR1 SGHTA, CDR2 FQGTGA. The whole variable domain, filled in from reference TRBV7-3 and TRBJ2-1, reads GAGVSQTPSNKVTEKGKYVELRCDPISGHTALYWYRQSLGQGPEFLIYFQGTGAADDSGLPNDRFFAVRPEGSVSTLKIQRTERGDSAVYLCASSSGQGYNEQFFGPGTRLTVL.

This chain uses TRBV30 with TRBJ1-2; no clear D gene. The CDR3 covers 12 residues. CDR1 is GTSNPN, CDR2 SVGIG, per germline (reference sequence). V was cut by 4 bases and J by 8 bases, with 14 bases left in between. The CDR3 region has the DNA TGTGCCTGGAACTCCCGATTGGAGGGCTACACCTTC. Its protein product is CAWNSRLEGYTF. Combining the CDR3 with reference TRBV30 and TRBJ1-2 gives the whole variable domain SQTIHQWPATLVQPVGSPLSLECTVEGTSNPNLYWYRQAAGRGLQLLFYSVGIGQISSEVPQNLSASRPQDRQFILSSKKLLLSDSGFYLCAWNSRLEGYTFGSGTRLTVV.

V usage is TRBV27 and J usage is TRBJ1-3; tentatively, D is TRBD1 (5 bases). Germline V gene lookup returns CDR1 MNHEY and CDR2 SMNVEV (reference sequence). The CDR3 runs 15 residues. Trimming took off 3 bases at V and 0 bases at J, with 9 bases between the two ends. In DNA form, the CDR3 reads TGTGCCAGCAGTTTCATCGGGGGCTCTGGAAACACCATATATTTT. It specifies CASSFIGGSGNTIYF.

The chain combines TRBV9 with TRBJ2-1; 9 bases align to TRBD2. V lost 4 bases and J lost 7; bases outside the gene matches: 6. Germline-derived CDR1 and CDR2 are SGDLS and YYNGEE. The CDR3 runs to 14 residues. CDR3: CASSISGRHNEQFF. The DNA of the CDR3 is TGTGCCAGCAGCATCAGCGGGAGGCATAATGAGCAGTTCTTC.

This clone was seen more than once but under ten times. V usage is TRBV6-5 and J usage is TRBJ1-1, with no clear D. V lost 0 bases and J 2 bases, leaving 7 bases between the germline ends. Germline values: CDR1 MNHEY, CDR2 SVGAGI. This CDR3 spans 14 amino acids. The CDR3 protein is CASSYSTHNTEAFF. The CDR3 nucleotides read TGTGCCAGCAGTTACTCGACTCACAACACTGAAGCTTTCTTT.

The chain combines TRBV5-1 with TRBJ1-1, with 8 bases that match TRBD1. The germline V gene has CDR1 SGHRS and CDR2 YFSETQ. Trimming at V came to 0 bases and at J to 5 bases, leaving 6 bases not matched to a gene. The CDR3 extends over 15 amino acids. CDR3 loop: CASSLEAGGRTEAFF. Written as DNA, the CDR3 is TGCGCCAGCAGCTTGGAGGCAGGGGGCAGGACTGAAGCTTTCTTT.

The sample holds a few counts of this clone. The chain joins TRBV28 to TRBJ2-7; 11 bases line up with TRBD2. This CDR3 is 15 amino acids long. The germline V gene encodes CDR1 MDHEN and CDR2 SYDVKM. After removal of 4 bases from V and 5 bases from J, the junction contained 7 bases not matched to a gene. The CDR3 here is CASSSIAGGRDEQYF. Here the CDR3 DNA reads TGTGCCAGCAGTTCAATAGCGGGAGGGCGCGACGAGCAGTACTTC.

CDR3 in amino acids: CASSVGKGLGYTF. Here the CDR3 DNA reads TGCGCCAGCAGCGTGGGAAAGGGGCTGGGCTACACCTTC. This rearrangement joins TRBV5-1 to TRBJ1-2; possible D gene TRBD1, 5 bases. There are 13 residues in the CDR3. CDR1 is SGHRS, CDR2 YFSETQ, per germline. Trimming pared 4 bases from V and 8 bases from J, leaving 15 bases between.

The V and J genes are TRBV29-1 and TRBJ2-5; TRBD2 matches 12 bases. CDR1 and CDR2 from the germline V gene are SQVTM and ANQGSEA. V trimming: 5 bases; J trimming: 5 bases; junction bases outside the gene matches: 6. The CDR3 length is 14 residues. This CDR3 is CSVSLAGGSETQYF. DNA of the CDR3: TGCAGCGTTTCACTAGCGGGAGGTTCGGAGACCCAGTACTTC.

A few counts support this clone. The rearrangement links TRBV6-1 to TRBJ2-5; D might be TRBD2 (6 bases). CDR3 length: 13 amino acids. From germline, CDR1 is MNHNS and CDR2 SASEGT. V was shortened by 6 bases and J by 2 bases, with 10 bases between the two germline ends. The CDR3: CASRSAGQETQYF. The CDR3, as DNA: TGTGCCAGCAGGTCCGCGGGGCAAGAGACCCAGTACTTC.

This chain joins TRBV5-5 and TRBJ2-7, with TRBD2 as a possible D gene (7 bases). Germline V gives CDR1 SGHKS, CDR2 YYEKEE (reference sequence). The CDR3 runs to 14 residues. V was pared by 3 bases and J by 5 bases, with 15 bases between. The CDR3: CASSWGGQGHEQYF. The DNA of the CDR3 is TGTGCCAGCAGCTGGGGGGGGCAGGGCCACGAGCAGTACTTC.

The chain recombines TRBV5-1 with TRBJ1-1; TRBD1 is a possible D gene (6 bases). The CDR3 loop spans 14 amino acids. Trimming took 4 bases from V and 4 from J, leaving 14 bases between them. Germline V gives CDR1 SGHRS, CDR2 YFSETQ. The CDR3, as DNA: TGCGCCAGCAGCGGCCTAGGGGGTCCCACTGAAGCTTTCTTT. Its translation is CASSGLGGPTEAFF.

The CDR3 region is CASSLAGENYGYTF. The DNA of the CDR3 is TGCGCCAGCAGCTTGGCAGGGGAAAACTATGGCTACACCTTC. The gene calls are TRBV5-1 and TRBJ1-2, with D perhaps TRBD1 (6 bases). V was shortened by 0 bases and J by 2 bases, with 8 bases between the two germline ends. The CDR3 sequence is 14 residues long. Germline-derived CDR1 and CDR2 are SGHRS and YFSETQ.

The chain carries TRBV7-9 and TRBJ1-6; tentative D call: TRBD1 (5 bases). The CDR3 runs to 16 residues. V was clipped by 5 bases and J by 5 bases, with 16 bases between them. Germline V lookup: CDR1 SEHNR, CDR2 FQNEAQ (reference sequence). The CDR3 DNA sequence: TGTGCCAGCAGCCCTCGAGGGAGGGGAAATAATTCACCCCTCCACTTT. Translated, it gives CASSPRGRGNNSPLHF.

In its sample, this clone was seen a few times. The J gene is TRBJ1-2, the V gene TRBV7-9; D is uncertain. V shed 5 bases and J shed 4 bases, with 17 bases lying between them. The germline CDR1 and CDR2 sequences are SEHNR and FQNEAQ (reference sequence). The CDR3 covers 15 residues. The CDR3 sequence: CASSHKGGEGYGYTF. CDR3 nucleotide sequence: TGTGCCAGCAGCCACAAGGGAGGCGAGGGCTATGGCTACACCTTC.

The CDR3 DNA sequence: TGTGCCAGCTTTATACCACTAGCGCGCAGCTCCTACGAGCAGTACTTC. It codes for CASFIPLARSSYEQYF. The genes are TRBV25-1 and TRBJ2-7; 7 nucleotides agree with TRBD2. Germline assignment: CDR1 MGHDK and CDR2 SYGVNS. The ends lost 8 bases at V and 0 bases at J; junction bases unmatched: 13. CDR3 length: 16 residues.

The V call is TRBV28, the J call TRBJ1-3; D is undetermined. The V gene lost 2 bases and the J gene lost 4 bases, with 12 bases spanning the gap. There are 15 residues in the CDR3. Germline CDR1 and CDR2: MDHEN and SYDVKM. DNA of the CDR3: TGTGCCAGCAGTTTAGCGCTACGCTGGGGAAACACCATATATTTT. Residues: CASSLALRWGNTIYF.

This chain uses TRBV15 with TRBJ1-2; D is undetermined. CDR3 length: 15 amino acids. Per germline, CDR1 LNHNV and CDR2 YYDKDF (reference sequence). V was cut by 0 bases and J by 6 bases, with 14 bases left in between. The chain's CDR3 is CATSRDGNPADGYTF. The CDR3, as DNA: TGTGCCACCAGCAGAGATGGTAACCCAGCGGATGGCTACACCTTC.